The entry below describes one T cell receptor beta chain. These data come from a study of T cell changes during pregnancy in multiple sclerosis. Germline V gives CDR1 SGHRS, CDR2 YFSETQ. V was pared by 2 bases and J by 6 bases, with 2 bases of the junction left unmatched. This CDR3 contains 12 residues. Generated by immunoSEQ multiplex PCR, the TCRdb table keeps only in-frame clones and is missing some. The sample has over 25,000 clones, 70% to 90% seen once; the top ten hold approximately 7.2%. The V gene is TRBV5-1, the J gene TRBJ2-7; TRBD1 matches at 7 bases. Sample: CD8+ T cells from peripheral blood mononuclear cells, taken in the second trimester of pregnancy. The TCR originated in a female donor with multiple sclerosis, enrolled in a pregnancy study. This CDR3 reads CASSLDRVEQYF. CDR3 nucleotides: TGCGCCAGCAGCTTAGACAGGGTCGAGCAGTACTTC.